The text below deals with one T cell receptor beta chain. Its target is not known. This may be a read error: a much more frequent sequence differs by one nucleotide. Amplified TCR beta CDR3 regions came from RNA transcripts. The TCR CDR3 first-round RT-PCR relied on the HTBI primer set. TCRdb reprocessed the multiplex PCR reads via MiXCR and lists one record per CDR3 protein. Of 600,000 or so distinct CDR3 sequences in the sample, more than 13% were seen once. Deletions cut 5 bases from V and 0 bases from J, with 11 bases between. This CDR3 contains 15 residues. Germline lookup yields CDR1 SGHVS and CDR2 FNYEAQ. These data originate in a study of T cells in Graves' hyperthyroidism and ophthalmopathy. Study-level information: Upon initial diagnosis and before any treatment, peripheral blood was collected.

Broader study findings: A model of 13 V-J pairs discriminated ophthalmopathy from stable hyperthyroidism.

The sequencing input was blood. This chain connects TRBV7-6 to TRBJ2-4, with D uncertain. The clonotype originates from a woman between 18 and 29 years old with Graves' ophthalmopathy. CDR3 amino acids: CASSPYLVAKNIQYF. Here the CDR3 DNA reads TGTGCCAGCAGCCCATATCTAGTAGCCAAAAACATTCAGTACTTC.